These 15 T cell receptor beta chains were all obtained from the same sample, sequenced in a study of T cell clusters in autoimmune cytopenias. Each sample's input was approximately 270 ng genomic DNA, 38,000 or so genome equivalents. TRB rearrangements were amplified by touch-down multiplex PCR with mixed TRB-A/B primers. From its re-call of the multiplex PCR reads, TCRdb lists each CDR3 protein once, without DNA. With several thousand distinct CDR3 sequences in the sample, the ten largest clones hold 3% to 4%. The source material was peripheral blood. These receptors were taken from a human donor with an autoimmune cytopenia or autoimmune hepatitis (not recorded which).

Here the CDR3 reads CASSEAGLETQYF. The chain carries TRBV25-1 and TRBJ2-5; TCRdb proposes TRBD1, but this gene call is untestable without DNA. The CDR3 spans 13 residues. Per germline, CDR1 MGHDK and CDR2 SYGVNS. The whole variable domain, remainder taken from reference TRBV25-1 and TRBJ2-5, is EADIYQTPRYLVIGTGKKITLECSQTMGHDKMYWYQQDPGMELHLIHYSYGVNSTEKGDLSSESTVSRIRTEHFPLTLESARPSHTSQYLCASSEAGLETQYFGPGTRLLVL.

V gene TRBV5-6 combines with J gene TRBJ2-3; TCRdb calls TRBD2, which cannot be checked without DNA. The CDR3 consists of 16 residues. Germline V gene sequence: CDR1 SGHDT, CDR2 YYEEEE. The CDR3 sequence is CASSPAGLATADTQYF.

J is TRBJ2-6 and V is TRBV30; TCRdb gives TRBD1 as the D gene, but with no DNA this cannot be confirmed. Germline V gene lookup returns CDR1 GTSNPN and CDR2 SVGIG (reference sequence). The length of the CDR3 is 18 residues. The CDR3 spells CAWGITRDRGLGANVLTF.

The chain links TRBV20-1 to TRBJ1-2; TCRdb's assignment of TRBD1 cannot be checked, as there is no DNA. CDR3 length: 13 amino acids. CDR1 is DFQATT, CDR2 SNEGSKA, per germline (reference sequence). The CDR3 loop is CSAREPGATGYTF.

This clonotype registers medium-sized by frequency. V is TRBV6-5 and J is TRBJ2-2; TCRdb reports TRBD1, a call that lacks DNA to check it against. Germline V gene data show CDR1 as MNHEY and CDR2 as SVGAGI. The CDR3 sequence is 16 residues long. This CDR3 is CASSPPRRTNTGELFF.

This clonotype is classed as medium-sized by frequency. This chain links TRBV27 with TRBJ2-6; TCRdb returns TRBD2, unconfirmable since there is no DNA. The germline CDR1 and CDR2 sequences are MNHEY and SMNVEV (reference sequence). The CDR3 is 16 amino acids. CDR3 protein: CASSLFEGSGANVLTF.

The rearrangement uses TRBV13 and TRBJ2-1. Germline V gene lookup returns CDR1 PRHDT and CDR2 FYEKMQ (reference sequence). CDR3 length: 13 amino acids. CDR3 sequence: CASSLGVSNEQFF.

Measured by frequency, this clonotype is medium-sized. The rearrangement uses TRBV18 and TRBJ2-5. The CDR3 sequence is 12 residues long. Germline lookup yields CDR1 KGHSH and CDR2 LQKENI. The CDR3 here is CASSRNQETQYF.

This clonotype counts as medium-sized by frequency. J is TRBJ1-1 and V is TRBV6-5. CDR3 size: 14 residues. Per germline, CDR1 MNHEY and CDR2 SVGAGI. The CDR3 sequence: CASSYVRWGTEAFF.

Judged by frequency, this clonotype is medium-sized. CDR3 region: CASFRGGSETQYF. This chain connects TRBV6-5 to TRBJ2-5; TCRdb's assignment of TRBD1 cannot be checked, as there is no DNA. Germline CDR1 and CDR2: MNHEY and SVGAGI. The CDR3 spans 13 residues.

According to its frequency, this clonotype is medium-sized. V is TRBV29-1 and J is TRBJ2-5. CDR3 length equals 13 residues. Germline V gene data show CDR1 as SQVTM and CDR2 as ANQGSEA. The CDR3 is CSVDETEEKTQYF.

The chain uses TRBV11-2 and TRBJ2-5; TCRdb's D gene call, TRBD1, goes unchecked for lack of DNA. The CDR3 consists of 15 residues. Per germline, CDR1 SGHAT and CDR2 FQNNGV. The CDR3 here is CASSLRDRGSGTQYF. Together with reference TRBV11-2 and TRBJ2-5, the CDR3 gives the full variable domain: EAGVAQSPRYKIIEKRQSVAFWCNPISGHATLYWYQQILGQGPKLLIQFQNNGVVDDSQLPKDRFSAERLKGVDSTLKIQPAKLEDSAVYLCASSLRDRGSGTQYFGPGTRLLVL.

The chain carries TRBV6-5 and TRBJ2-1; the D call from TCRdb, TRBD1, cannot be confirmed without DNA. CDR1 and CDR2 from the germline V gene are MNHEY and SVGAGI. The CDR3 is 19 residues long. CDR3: CASRGTQNLQGRVYNEQFF.

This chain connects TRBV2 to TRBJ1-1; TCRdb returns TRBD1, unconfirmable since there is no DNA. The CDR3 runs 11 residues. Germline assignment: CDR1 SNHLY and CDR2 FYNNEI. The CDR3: CASSQGAEAFF.

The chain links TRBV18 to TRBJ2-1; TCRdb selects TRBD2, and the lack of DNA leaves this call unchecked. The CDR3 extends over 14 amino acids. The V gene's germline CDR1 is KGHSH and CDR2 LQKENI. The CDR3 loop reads CASRARGSYNEQFF.